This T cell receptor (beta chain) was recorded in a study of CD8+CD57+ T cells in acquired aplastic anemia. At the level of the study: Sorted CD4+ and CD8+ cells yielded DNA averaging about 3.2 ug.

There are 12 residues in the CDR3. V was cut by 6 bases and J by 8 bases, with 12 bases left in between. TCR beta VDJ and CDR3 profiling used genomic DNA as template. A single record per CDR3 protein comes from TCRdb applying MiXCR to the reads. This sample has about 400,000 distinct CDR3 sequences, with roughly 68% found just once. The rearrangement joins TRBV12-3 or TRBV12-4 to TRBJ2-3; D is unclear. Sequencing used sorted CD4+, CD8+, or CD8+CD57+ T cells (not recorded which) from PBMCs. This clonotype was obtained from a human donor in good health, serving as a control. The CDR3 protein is CASSDAGGTQYF. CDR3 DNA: TGTGCCAGCAGCGACGCCGGCGGTACGCAGTATTTT.